The entry below describes one TCR beta chain. The antigen remains unidentified. The sample is drawn from a study of T cells expressing NK-cell markers. Across the whole study: Researchers got TCR beta repertoires out of sorted CD3+CD56+NKG2C+, CD3+CD56+NKG2C- and CD3+CD56-NKG2C+ T cells. Findings of the study overall: Six or seven donors showed dominant NKG2C+ clonotypes comprising roughly 1.0-7.5% of their CD8+ T cells.

CDR1 and CDR2 (germline): MNHEY, SMNVEV (reference sequence). The CDR3 runs 13 residues. Synthesis of TCR beta cDNA relied on 5'RACE template switching carrying UMIs. Each CDR3 protein gets one entry in TCRdb, which reprocessed the 5' RACE reads and gives no DNA. Seen in this sample are about 390,000 distinct CDR3 sequences; the ten most common clones hold roughly 10%. This TCR was recovered from a woman aged 45-59 years in good health. The chain links TRBV27 to TRBJ1-2. Sequenced input: blood T cells: a sorted CD56 or NKG2C T cell subset, CD4+ or CD8+ T cells, or bulk PBMC T cells (not recorded which). The CDR3 is CASSNGPVYGYTF.